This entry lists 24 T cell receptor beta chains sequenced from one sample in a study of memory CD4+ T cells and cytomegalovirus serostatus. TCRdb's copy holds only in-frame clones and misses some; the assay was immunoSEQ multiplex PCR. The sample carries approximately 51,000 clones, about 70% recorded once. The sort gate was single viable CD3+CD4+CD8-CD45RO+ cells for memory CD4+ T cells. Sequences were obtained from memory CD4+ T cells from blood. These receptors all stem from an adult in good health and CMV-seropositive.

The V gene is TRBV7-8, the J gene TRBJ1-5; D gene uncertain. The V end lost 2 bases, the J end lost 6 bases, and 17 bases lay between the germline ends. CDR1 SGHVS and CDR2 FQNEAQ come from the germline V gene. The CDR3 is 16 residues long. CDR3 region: CASSLSEVQNFQPQHF. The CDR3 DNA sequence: TGTGCCAGCAGCTTATCGGAAGTGCAGAACTTTCAGCCCCAGCATTTT.

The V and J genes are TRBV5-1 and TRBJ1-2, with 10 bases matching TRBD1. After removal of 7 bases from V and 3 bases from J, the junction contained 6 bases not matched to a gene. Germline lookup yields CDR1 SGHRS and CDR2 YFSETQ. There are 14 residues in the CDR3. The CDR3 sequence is CASRRDRGDYGYTF. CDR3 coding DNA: TGCGCCAGCCGGAGGGACAGGGGCGACTATGGCTACACCTTC.

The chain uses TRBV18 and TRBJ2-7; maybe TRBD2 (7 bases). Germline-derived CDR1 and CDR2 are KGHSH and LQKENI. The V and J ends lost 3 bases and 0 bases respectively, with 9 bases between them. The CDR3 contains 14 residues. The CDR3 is CASSPRGASYEQYF. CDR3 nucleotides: TGTGCCAGCTCACCCCGGGGGGCCTCCTACGAGCAGTACTTC.

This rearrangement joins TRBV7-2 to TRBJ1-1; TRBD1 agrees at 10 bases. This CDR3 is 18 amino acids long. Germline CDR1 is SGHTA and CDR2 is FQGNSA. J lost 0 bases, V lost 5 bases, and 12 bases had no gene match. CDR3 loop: CASSAAIRDRGLNTEAFF. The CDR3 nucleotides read TGTGCCAGCAGCGCTGCAATCCGGGACAGGGGTTTGAACACTGAAGCTTTCTTT.

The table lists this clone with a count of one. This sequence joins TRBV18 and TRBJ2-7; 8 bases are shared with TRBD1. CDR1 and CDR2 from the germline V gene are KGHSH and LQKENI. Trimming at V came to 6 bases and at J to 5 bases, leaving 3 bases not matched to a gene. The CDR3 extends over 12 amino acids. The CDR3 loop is CASSLGQDEQYF. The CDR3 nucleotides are TGTGCCAGCTCCCTGGGACAGGACGAGCAGTACTTC. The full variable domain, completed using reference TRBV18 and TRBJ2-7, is NAGVMQNPRHLVRRRGQEARLRCSPMKGHSHVYWYRQLPEEGLKFMVYLQKENIIDESGMPKERFSAEFPKEGPSILRIQQVVRGDSAAYFCASSLGQDEQYFGPGTRLTVT.

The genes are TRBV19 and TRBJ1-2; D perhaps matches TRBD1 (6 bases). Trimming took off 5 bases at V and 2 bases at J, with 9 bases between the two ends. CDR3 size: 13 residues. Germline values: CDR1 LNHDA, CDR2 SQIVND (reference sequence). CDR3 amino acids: CASSLGGNYGYTF. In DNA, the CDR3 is TGTGCCAGTAGTCTGGGGGGCAACTATGGCTACACCTTC.

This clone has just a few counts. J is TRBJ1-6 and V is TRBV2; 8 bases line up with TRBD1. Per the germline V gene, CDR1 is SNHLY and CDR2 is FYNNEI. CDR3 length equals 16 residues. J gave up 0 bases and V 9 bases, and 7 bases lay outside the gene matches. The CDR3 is CASEATGASYNSPLHF. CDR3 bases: TGTGCCAGTGAGGCGACAGGGGCCTCCTATAATTCACCCCTCCACTTT.

The CDR3 nucleotides are TGCGCCAGCAGCCAAGAGCGTCAGCGGGGGGGCTACAATGAGCAGTTCTTC. Protein product: CASSQERQRGGYNEQFF. The J gene is TRBJ2-1, the V gene TRBV4-1; 10 bases agree with TRBD2. The CDR3 runs 17 residues. Germline loops: CDR1 MGHRA, CDR2 YSYEKL. V lost 0 bases and J lost 3; bases outside the gene matches: 5.

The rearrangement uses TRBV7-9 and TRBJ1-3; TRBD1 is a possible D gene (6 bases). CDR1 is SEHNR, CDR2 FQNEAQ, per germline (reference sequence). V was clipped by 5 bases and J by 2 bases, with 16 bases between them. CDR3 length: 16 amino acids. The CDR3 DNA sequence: TGTGCCAGCAGCATCCCAGGGGTGACGCCTGGAAACACCATATATTTT. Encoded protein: CASSIPGVTPGNTIYF.

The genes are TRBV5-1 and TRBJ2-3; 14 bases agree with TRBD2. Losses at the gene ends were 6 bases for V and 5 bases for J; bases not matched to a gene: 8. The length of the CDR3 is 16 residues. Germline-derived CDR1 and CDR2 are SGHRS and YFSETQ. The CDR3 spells CASMLTSGGAGDTQYF. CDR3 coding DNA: TGCGCCAGCATGCTGACTAGCGGGGGGGCTGGAGATACGCAGTATTTT.

Written as DNA, the CDR3 is TGTGCCAGCAGTTTATATCAGGCAGGGGCGATCGGGGAGCTGTTTTTT. As protein: CASSLYQAGAIGELFF. The V and J genes are TRBV28 and TRBJ2-2; tentatively, D is TRBD1 (6 bases). The V gene lost 1 base and the J gene lost 7 bases, with 16 bases spanning the gap. The CDR3 is 16 residues long. Germline V gene lookup returns CDR1 MDHEN and CDR2 SYDVKM.

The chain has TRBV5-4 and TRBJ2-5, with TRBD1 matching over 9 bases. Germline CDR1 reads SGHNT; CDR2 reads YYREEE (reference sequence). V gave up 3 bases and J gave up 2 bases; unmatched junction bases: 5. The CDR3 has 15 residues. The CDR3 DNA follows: TGTGCCAGCAGCTCGCCGGGACAGGGACAAGAGACCCAGTACTTC. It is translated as CASSSPGQGQETQYF.

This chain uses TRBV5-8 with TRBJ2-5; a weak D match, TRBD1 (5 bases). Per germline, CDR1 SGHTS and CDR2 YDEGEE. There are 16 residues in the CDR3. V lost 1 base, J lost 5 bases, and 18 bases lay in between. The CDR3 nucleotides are TGTGCCAGCAGCTTGATAGGGGCGGTGAATGGGGAGACCCAGTACTTC. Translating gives CASSLIGAVNGETQYF. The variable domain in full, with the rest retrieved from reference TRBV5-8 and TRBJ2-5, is EAGVTQSPTHLIKTRGQQATLRCSPISGHTSVYWYQQALGLGLQFLLWYDEGEERNRGNFPPRFSGRQFPNYSSELNVNALELEDSALYLCASSLIGAVNGETQYFGPGTRLLVL.

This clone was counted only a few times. This chain's CDR3 is CASKSNPGMNTEAFF. CDR3 nucleotides: TGTGCCAGTAAGAGCAACCCAGGGATGAACACTGAAGCTTTCTTT. The genes are TRBV19 and TRBJ1-1; D perhaps matches TRBD1 (5 bases). Germline values: CDR1 LNHDA, CDR2 SQIVND (reference sequence). V lost 7 bases to trimming and J lost 0 bases, with 15 bases between them. This CDR3 comprises 15 residues.

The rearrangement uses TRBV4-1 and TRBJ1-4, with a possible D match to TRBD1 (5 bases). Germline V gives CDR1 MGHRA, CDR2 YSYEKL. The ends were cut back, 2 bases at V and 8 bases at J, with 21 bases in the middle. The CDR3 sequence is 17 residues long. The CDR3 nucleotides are TGCGCCAGCAGCCAACAAGAGAGGGACTACTTGGGGGAAAAACTGTTTTTT. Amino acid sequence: CASSQQERDYLGEKLFF.

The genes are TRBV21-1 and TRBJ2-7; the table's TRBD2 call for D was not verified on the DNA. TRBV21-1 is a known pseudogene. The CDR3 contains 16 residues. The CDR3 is CASSKGYGRGAHEQYF. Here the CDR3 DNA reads TGTGCCAGCAGCAAAGGGTACGGTCGGGGGGCCCACGAGCAGTACTTC.

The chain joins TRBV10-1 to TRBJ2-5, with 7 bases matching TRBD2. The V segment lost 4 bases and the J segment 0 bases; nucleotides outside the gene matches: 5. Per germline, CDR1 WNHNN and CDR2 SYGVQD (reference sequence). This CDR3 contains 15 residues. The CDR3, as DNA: TGCGCCAGCAGTGGGCTAGCGGAGTACCAAGAGACCCAGTACTTC. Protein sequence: CASSGLAEYQETQYF.

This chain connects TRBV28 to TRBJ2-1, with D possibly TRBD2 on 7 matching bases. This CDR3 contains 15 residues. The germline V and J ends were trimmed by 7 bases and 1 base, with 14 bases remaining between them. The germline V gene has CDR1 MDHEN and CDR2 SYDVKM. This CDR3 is CASTLGGASYNEQFF. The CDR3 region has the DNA TGTGCCAGCACTCTGGGGGGGGCTTCCTACAATGAGCAGTTCTTC.

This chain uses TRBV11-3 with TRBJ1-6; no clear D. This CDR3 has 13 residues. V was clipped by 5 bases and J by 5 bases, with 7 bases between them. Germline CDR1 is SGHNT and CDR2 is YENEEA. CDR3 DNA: TGTGCCAGCAGCGGAGCAAATAATTCACCCCTCCACTTT. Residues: CASSGANNSPLHF.

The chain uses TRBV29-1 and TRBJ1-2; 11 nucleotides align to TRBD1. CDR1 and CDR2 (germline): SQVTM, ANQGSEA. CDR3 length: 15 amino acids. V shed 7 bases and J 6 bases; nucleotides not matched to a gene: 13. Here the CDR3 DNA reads TGCAGCGCGGGGCCGACCGGGACAGGGGGGGATGGCTACACCTTC. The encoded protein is CSAGPTGTGGDGYTF.

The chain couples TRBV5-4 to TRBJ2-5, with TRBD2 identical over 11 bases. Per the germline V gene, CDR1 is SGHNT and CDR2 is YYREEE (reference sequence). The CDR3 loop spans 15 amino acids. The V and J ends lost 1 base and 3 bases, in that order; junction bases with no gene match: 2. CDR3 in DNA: TGTGCCAGCAGCTTGCAACTAGCGGGGGAAGAGACCCAGTACTTC. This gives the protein CASSLQLAGEETQYF. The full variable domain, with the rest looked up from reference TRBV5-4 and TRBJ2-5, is ETGVTQSPTHLIKTRGQQVTLRCSSQSGHNTVSWYQQALGQGPQFIFQYYREEENGRGNFPPRFSGLQFPNYSSELNVNALELDDSALYLCASSLQLAGEETQYFGPGTRLLVL.

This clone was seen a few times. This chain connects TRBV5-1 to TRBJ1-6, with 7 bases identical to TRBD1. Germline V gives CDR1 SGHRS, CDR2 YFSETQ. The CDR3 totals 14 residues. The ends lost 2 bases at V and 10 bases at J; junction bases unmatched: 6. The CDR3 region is CASSLQGSGSPLHF. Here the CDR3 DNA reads TGCGCCAGCAGCTTACAGGGGAGCGGGTCACCCCTCCACTTT.

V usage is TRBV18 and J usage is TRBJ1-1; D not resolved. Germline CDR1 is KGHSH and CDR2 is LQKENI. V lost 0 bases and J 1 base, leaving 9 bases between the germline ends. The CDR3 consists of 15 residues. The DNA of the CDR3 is TGTGCCAGCTCACCACCGAGGACCGCGAACACTGAAGCTTTCTTT. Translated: CASSPPRTANTEAFF.

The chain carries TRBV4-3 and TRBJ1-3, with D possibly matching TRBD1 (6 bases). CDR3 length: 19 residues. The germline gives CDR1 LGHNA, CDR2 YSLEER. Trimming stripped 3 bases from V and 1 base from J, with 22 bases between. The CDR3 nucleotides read TGCGCCAGCAGCCACCGCTACTCGTCCCACAGGGTGTCTGGAAACACCATATATTTT. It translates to CASSHRYSSHRVSGNTIYF.